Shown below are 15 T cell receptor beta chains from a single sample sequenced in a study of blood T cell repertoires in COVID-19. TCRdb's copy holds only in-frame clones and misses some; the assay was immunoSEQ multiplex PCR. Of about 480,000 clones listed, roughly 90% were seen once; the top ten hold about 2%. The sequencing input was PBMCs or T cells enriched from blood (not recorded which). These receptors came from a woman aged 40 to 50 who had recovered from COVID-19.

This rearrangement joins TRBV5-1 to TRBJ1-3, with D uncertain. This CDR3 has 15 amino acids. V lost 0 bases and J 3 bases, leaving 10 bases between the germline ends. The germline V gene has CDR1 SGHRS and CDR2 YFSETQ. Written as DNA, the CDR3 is TGCGCCAGCAGCTTGGTTACGGGAAATGGAAACACCATATATTTT. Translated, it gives CASSLVTGNGNTIYF.

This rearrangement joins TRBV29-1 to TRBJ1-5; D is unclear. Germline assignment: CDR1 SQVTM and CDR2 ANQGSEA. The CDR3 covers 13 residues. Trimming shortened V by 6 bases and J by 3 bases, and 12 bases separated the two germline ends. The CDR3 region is CSVGNRDNQPQHF. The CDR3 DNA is TGCAGCGTGGGAAACCGGGACAATCAGCCCCAGCATTTT.

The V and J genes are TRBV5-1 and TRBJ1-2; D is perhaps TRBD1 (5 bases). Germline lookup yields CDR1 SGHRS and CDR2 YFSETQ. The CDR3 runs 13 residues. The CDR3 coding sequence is TGCGCAGAAGTCCAGGGAAAGAACTATGGCTACACCTTC. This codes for CAEVQGKNYGYTF.

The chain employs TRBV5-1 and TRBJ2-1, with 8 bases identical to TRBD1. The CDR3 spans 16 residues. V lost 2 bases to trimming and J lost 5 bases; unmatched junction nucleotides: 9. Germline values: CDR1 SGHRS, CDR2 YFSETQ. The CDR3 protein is CASSLGQGTSNNEQFF. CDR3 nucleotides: TGCGCCAGCAGCTTAGGACAGGGCACATCCAACAATGAGCAGTTCTTC.

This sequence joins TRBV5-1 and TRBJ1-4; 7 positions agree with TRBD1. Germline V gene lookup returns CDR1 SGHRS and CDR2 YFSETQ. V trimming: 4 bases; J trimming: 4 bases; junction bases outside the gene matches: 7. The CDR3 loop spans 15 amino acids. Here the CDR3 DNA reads TGCGCCAGCAGCAGGGACCGACAGGGTAATGAAAAACTGTTTTTT. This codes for CASSRDRQGNEKLFF.

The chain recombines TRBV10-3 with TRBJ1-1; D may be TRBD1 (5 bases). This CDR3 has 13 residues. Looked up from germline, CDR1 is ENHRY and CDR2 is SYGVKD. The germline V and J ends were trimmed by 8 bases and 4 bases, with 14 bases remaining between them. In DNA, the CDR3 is TGTGCCATCCAATCAGGGTTGGGCACTGAAGCTTTCTTT. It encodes CAIQSGLGTEAFF.

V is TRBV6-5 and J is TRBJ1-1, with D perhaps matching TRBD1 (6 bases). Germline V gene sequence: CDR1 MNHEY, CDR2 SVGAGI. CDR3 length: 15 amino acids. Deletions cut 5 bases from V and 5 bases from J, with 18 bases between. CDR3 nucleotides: TGTGCCAGCAGTACTGAGGGGGGGGCCGGGACTGAAGCTTTCTTT. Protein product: CASSTEGGAGTEAFF.

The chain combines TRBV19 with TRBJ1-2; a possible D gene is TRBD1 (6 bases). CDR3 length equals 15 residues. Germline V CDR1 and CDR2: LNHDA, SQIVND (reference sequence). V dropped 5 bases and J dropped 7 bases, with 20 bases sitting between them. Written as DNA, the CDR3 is TGTGCCAGTAGTCAACTGGACAGTCGGGCAGGTGGCTACACCTTC. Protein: CASSQLDSRAGGYTF. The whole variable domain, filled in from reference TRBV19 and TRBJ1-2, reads DGGITQSPKYLFRKEGQNVTLSCEQNLNHDAMYWYRQDPGQGLRLIYYSQIVNDFQKGDIAEGYSVSREKKESFPLTVTSAQKNPTAFYLCASSQLDSRAGGYTFGSGTRLTVV.

CDR3 region: CASSISVLEQYF. The CDR3 nucleotides read TGTGCCAGCAGCATTAGCGTCCTCGAGCAGTACTTC. The rearrangement joins TRBV7-2 to TRBJ2-7; TRBD2 might be the D (5 bases). This CDR3 is 12 amino acids long. V dropped 5 bases and J dropped 6 bases, with 11 bases sitting between them. In germline, CDR1 is SGHTA, CDR2 FQGNSA. Full variable domain (missing parts from reference TRBV7-2 and TRBJ2-7): GAGVSQSPSNKVTEKGKDVELRCDPISGHTALYWYRQSLGQGLEFLIYFQGNSAPDKSGLPSDRFSAERTGGSVSTLTIQRTQQEDSAVYLCASSISVLEQYFGPGTRLTVT.

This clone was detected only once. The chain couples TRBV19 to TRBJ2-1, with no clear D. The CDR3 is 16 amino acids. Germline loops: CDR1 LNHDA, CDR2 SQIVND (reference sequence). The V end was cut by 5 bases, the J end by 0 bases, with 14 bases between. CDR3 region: CASSATQRSSYNEQFF. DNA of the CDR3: TGTGCCAGTAGTGCCACCCAGAGGAGCTCCTACAATGAGCAGTTCTTC.

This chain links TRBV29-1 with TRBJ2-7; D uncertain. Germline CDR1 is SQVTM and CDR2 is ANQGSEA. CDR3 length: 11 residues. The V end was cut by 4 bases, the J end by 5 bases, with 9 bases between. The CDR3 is CSVGFRNEQYF. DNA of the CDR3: TGCAGCGTTGGTTTCCGTAACGAGCAGTACTTC.

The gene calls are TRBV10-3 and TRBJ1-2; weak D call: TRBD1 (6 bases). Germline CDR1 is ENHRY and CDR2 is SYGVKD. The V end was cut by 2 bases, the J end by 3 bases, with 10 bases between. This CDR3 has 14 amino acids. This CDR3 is CAISEVQGHYGYTF. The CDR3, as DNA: TGTGCCATCAGTGAGGTACAGGGTCACTATGGCTACACCTTC.

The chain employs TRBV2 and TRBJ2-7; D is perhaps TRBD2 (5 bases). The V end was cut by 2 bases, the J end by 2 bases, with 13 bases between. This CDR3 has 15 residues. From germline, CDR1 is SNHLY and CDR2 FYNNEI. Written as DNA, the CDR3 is TGTGCCAGCAGTGAATCTCTAGCTTCTCCCTACGAGCAGTACTTC. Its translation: CASSESLASPYEQYF.

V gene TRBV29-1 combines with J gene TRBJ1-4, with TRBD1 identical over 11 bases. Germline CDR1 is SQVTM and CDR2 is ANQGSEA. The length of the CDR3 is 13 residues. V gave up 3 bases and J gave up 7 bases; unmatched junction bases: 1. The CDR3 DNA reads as TGCAGCGTTGAGGGGACAGGGGGTGAAAAACTGTTTTTT. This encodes CSVEGTGGEKLFF.

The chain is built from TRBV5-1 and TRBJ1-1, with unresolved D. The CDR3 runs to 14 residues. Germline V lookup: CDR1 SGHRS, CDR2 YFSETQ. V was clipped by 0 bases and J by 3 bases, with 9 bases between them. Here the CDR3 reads CASSLDAGYTEAFF. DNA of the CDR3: TGCGCCAGCAGCTTGGATGCGGGGTACACTGAAGCTTTCTTT.